This paragraph covers one T cell receptor (beta chain) sequence. Original processing notes: Amplification with reference gene primers provided the estimates of nucleated cell counts. The table came from immunoSEQ multiplex PCR; TCRdb's copy has only in-frame clones and leaves some out. V and J calls and clone size follow that table, whereas D and trimming were derived from the DNA. This sample has approximately 66,000 clones, with about 86% found just once. Trimming shortened V by 3 bases and J by 1 base, and 8 bases separated the two germline ends. The germline CDR1 and CDR2 sequences are SGHNT and YYREEE (reference sequence). This CDR3 is built from 14 residues. These data belong to a study of blood T cell repertoires in COVID-19. About the study: COVID-19 samples, acute and convalescent, were from the United States, Italy and Spain. T cells, B-cell-depleted T cells, or PBMCs supplied cDNA or gDNA.

Material: peripheral blood. The clonotype comes from a man between 45 and 60 years old with active COVID-19. This rearrangement joins TRBV5-4 to TRBJ1-5; D is unclear. The CDR3 loop reads CASSSGLSNQPQHF. CDR3 in DNA: TGTGCCAGCAGCTCTGGACTGAGCAATCAGCCCCAGCATTTT.